The 3 T cell receptor beta chains below come from one sample, sequenced in a study of cytomegalovirus exposure and HLA in healthy donors. 13 Jbeta primers and 60 Vbeta primers were used for the PCR. This table comes from immunoSEQ multiplex PCR, and its TCRdb copy is limited to in-frame clones, with some not included. The table records approximately 240,000 clones, around 80% of them present only once. The sample was PBMCs. These receptors all come from a woman aged 40 to 50 in good health and CMV-seronegative.

The chain uses TRBV19 and TRBJ2-6; D possibly corresponds to TRBD2 (6 bases). Germline CDR1 and CDR2: LNHDA and SQIVND (reference sequence). CDR3 length equals 15 residues. V was trimmed by 2 bases and J by 3 bases, leaving 8 bases between them. The CDR3 DNA follows: TGTGCCAGTAGTATATCGGGGGTTGGGGCCAACGTCCTGACTTTC. This encodes CASSISGVGANVLTF.

This clone was seen once. The chain uses TRBV5-6 and TRBJ1-1; D ambiguous. This CDR3 comprises 12 residues. Germline loops: CDR1 SGHDT, CDR2 YYEEEE. The germline V and J ends were trimmed by 2 bases and 0 bases, with 2 bases remaining between them. The CDR3 sequence is CASSFMNTEAFF. In nucleotides, the CDR3 is TGTGCCAGCAGCTTTATGAACACTGAAGCTTTCTTT.

The chain joins TRBV6-1 to TRBJ1-5; TRBD1 matches at 7 bases. Germline trimming cut 4 bases from V and 6 bases from J; bases unmatched to any gene: 15. CDR1 is MNHNS, CDR2 SASEGT, per germline. The CDR3 sequence is 17 residues long. This CDR3 reads CASSGGRVGGAGQPQHF. DNA of the CDR3: TGTGCCAGCAGTGGAGGCAGGGTAGGGGGCGCGGGTCAGCCCCAGCATTTT.